The next 11 T cell receptor beta chains were all read from a single sample in a study of T cells in localized non-small cell lung cancer. Libraries were prepared by immunoSEQ multiplex PCR; TCRdb keeps only in-frame clonotypes and omits some of them. The sample gives around 20,000 clones, under 85% of which show up once; 25% is in the top ten. Source: peripheral blood, taken before any cancer treatment. These receptors were obtained from a female donor of 60 years or more with stage I lung adenocarcinoma.

The J gene is TRBJ2-3, the V gene TRBV15, with a weak D call TRBD1 (5 bases). Looked up from germline, CDR1 is LNHNV and CDR2 is YYDKDF (reference sequence). The ends were cut back, 0 bases at V and 0 bases at J, with 10 bases in the middle. CDR3 length equals 16 residues. This CDR3 reads CATSRDRGTSTDTQYF. Written as DNA, the CDR3 is TGTGCCACCAGCAGAGATAGGGGCACTAGCACAGATACGCAGTATTTT.

The chain is built from TRBV6-5 and TRBJ1-2; D call uncertain. Trimming left V 0 bases short and J 8 bases short, with 19 bases between. The CDR3 runs to 16 residues. The germline CDR1 and CDR2 sequences are MNHEY and SVGAGI. The CDR3 region has the DNA TGTGCCAGCAGTTACTCCGAAGGAGGGTCAACGGGCGGCTACACCTTC. Its translation is CASSYSEGGSTGGYTF.

This chain uses TRBV4-3 with TRBJ1-1; perhaps TRBD1 as D (5 bases). V was clipped by 0 bases and J by 0 bases, with 11 bases between them. CDR1 and CDR2 from the germline V gene are LGHNA and YSLEER. This CDR3 is 16 amino acids long. CDR3 residues: CASSQDGGPMNTEAFF. The CDR3 bases are TGCGCCAGCAGCCAAGATGGGGGACCCATGAACACTGAAGCTTTCTTT.

The chain uses TRBV10-3 and TRBJ1-5; the match to TRBD1 covers 9 bases. The trim removed 5 bases at V and 5 bases at J, leaving 7 bases unmatched. This CDR3 has 15 amino acids. Germline lookup yields CDR1 ENHRY and CDR2 SYGVKD. In DNA, the CDR3 is TGTGCCATCAGTACCGGGACAGGGATTGATCAGCCCCAGCATTTT. This gives the protein CAISTGTGIDQPQHF.

The chain combines TRBV5-6 with TRBJ2-7; maybe TRBD1 (6 bases). The V gene's germline CDR1 is SGHDT and CDR2 YYEEEE. The CDR3 has 15 amino acids. V shed 6 bases and J shed 3 bases, with 19 bases lying between them. The CDR3 reads CASTRPAGACYEQYF. The CDR3 DNA reads as TGTGCCAGCACTCGCCCGGCAGGGGCTTGCTACGAGCAGTACTTC.

In this sample, this clone turned up a few times. J is TRBJ1-6 and V is TRBV7-9; 8 bases line up with TRBD1. The CDR3 covers 14 residues. V was clipped by 5 bases and J by 8 bases; unmatched bases: 5. CDR1 and CDR2 from the germline V gene are SEHNR and FQNEAQ (reference sequence). The CDR3 region is CASSGQGVDSPLHF. The CDR3 DNA reads TGTGCCAGCAGCGGACAGGGAGTTGATTCACCCCTCCACTTT. Supplemented by reference TRBV7-9 and TRBJ1-6, the full variable domain reads DTGVSQNPRHKITKRGQNVTFRCDPISEHNRLYWYRQTLGQGPEFLTYFQNEAQLEKSRLLSDRFSAERPKGSFSTLEIQRTEQGDSAMYLCASSGQGVDSPLHFGNGTRLTVT.

This clone was observed a few times. The chain recombines TRBV9 with TRBJ1-1; TRBD1 aligns across 9 bases. CDR1 and CDR2 (germline): SGDLS, YYNGEE. This CDR3 is 13 amino acids long. J lost 5 bases, V lost 3 bases, and 2 bases had no gene match. CDR3 sequence: CASSATGGTEAFF. CDR3 sequence (DNA): TGTGCCAGCAGCGCGACAGGGGGAACTGAAGCTTTCTTT.

This chain links TRBV19 with TRBJ2-7, with no clear D. Between the trimmed V and J ends, which lost 4 bases and 0 bases, there was a span of 13 bases. Germline V gene sequence: CDR1 LNHDA, CDR2 SQIVND (reference sequence). CDR3 size: 15 residues. CDR3 DNA: TGTGCCAGTAGTACTGCCCACATATACTCCTACGAGCAGTACTTC. Amino acid sequence: CASSTAHIYSYEQYF.

The gene calls are TRBV5-1 and TRBJ1-1; maybe TRBD1 (5 bases). The germline CDR1 and CDR2 sequences are SGHRS and YFSETQ. V shed 4 bases and J shed 3 bases, with 13 bases lying between them. CDR3 length equals 14 residues. In DNA form, the CDR3 reads TGCGCCAGCAGCGGAGGGGTTAGGGACACTGAAGCTTTCTTT. This encodes CASSGGVRDTEAFF.

The rearrangement joins TRBV6-6 to TRBJ2-3; no firm D call. The germline gives CDR1 MNHNY, CDR2 SVGAGI (reference sequence). The CDR3 has 11 amino acids. Trimming cost V 8 bases and J 3 bases, with 6 bases left between them. The CDR3 protein is CASGKTDTQYF. The CDR3 region has the DNA TGTGCCAGCGGCAAGACAGATACGCAGTATTTT.

The chain combines TRBV6-6 with TRBJ2-7; tentatively, D is TRBD1 (5 bases). Trimming stripped 7 bases from V and 2 bases from J, with 12 bases between. Germline loops: CDR1 MNHNY, CDR2 SVGAGI (reference sequence). The CDR3 runs to 13 residues. The chain's CDR3 is CASKSDSPYEQYF. Written as DNA, the CDR3 is TGTGCCAGCAAGAGCGACAGCCCCTACGAGCAGTACTTC.